The 19 T cell receptor beta chains below all came from one sample that was sequenced in a study of CD8+CD57+ T cells in acquired aplastic anemia. Patients picked for sequencing had shown CD8+CD57+ cell expansion detected by flow cytometry. Profiling of TCR beta VDJ combinations and CDR3 sequences used genomic DNA as template. TCRdb analysed the reads with MiXCR anew, one entry per CDR3 protein. Of hundreds of thousands of distinct CDR3 sequences listed, around three fifths are singletons. The sequencing sample was made of sorted CD4+, CD8+, or CD8+CD57+ T cells (not recorded which) from PBMCs. Every receptor here comes from a human donor with aplastic anemia.

This clonotype appeared many times. The rearrangement uses TRBV10-3 and TRBJ2-4; 13 bases fit TRBD2. CDR3 length: 15 amino acids. V trimming: 4 bases; J trimming: 5 bases; junction bases outside the gene matches: 2. CDR1 is ENHRY, CDR2 SYGVKD, per germline. The CDR3 is CAISGTSGSQNIQYF. The DNA of the CDR3 is TGTGCCATCAGTGGGACTAGCGGGAGTCAAAACATTCAGTACTTC.

The chain couples TRBV20-1 to TRBJ2-7; 7 positions match TRBD1. V gave up 7 bases and J gave up 2 bases; unmatched junction bases: 5. The CDR3 sequence is 12 residues long. Looked up from germline, CDR1 is DFQATT and CDR2 is SNEGSKA (reference sequence). The CDR3 DNA sequence: TGCAGTGTAGAGCAGGGGGCCTACGAGCAGTACTTC. Amino acids: CSVEQGAYEQYF.

The rearrangement uses TRBV7-2 and TRBJ1-2; D call uncertain. V was trimmed by 1 base and J by 8 bases, leaving 11 bases between them. The CDR3 length is 13 residues. CDR1 and CDR2 from the germline V gene are SGHTA and FQGNSA. Here the CDR3 reads CASSLGGVRGYTF. CDR3 coding DNA: TGTGCCAGCAGCTTAGGGGGTGTTCGGGGCTACACCTTC.

A word on this clonotype: At one boundary the junction diverges from the germline segment, which might be a read error. The chain links TRBV24-1 to TRBJ2-1; 8 nucleotides match TRBD1. The germline gives CDR1 KGHDR, CDR2 SFDVKD. The CDR3 has 16 residues. The CDR3, as DNA: TGTGCTACCAGTGCCCAGGGGGCTAGCAGCTACAATGAGCAGTTCTTC. This encodes CATSAQGASSYNEQFF.

A word on this clonotype: This could be a read error, since a much larger clone is one nucleotide away. The chain recombines TRBV5-1 with TRBJ2-5; the D gene is possibly TRBD2 (6 bases). From germline, CDR1 is SGHRS and CDR2 YFSETQ. This CDR3 region has 15 residues. Here the CDR3 DNA reads TGCGCCAGCAGCCTCGCCGGGGGATCCCAAGAGGCCCAGTACTTC. It specifies CASSLAGGSQEAQYF.

The chain carries TRBV7-2 and TRBJ2-5; 9 bases map to TRBD2. Germline loops: CDR1 SGHTA, CDR2 FQGNSA. The CDR3 extends over 16 amino acids. The V segment lost 5 bases and the J segment 1 base; nucleotides outside the gene matches: 8. For the CDR3, the DNA is TGTGCCAGCAGCCTCGGTGGCGGGGGGGCCCAAGAGACCCAGTACTTC. Translating it yields CASSLGGGGAQETQYF.

This clonotype was seen more than once but under ten times. The V and J genes are TRBV19 and TRBJ2-7; TRBD1 agrees at 8 bases. Germline CDR1 LNHDA, CDR2 SQIVND (reference sequence). Trimming removed 7 bases from V and 5 bases from J; junction bases left unmatched: 7. The CDR3 loop spans 13 amino acids. This CDR3 is CASKEQGEHEQYF. The CDR3 DNA reads TGTGCCAGTAAGGAACAGGGGGAGCACGAGCAGTACTTC.

The chain has TRBV9 and TRBJ2-3; TRBD1 matches at 7 bases. V lost 4 bases to trimming and J lost 0 bases; unmatched junction nucleotides: 5. This CDR3 is 15 amino acids long. Germline CDR1 SGDLS, CDR2 YYNGEE. The CDR3 bases are TGTGCCAGCAGCCTTGGGACAGTTAGCACAGATACGCAGTATTTT. The encoded protein is CASSLGTVSTDTQYF.

The rearrangement uses TRBV29-1 and TRBJ1-2; 9 nucleotides agree with TRBD1. Per germline, CDR1 SQVTM and CDR2 ANQGSEA. The CDR3 consists of 13 residues. The J segment lost 9 bases and the V segment lost 0 bases, leaving 5 bases of the junction unmatched. The CDR3 loop reads CSVEDYGTGSYTF. Here the CDR3 DNA reads TGCAGCGTTGAAGATTACGGGACAGGGAGCTACACCTTC.

There are a few counts of this clonotype. This chain links TRBV19 with TRBJ1-6; D unclear. Trimming removed 3 bases from V and 10 bases from J, with 13 bases in between. CDR1 LNHDA and CDR2 SQIVND come from the germline V gene (reference sequence). CDR3 length: 14 amino acids. In DNA, the CDR3 is TGTGCCAGTAGTATTAAAGGAATGGGCTCACCCCTCCACTTT. Protein sequence: CASSIKGMGSPLHF.

V gene TRBV7-8 combines with J gene TRBJ2-3, with 10 nucleotides matching TRBD2. V shed 3 bases and J 8 bases; nucleotides not matched to a gene: 14. Germline assignment: CDR1 SGHVS and CDR2 FQNEAQ. CDR3 length equals 17 residues. CDR3 coding DNA: TGTGCCAGCAGCTTCGCTACTAGCGGGAATAGGGGCGTTACGCAGTATTTT. Translated: CASSFATSGNRGVTQYF.

In its sample, this clonotype was seen a few times. This rearrangement joins TRBV25-1 to TRBJ2-3; either TRBD1 or TRBD2 may fit D (6 bases each). Trimming shortened V by 10 bases and J by 3 bases, and 20 bases separated the two germline ends. Germline-derived CDR1 and CDR2 are MGHDK and SYGVNS. The CDR3 covers 15 residues. Here the CDR3 reads CATAPAGHGTDTQYF. CDR3 sequence (DNA): TGTGCCACAGCCCCGGCGGGACATGGAACAGATACGCAGTATTTT.

The chain combines TRBV7-6 with TRBJ2-3; D tentatively fits TRBD1 or TRBD2 (6 bases each). Germline V gene sequence: CDR1 SGHVS, CDR2 FNYEAQ. The CDR3 sequence is 18 residues long. Trimming took off 1 base at V and 5 bases at J, with 22 bases between the two ends. The CDR3 region is CASSLEGGDSRLVDTQYF. The CDR3 DNA reads TGTGCCAGCAGCTTAGAGGGGGGCGACAGTCGTTTGGTAGATACGCAGTATTTT.

This sequence joins TRBV19 and TRBJ2-7; tentatively, D is TRBD2 (6 bases). Germline lookup yields CDR1 LNHDA and CDR2 SQIVND (reference sequence). This CDR3 contains 14 residues. Trimming left V 6 bases short and J 0 bases short, with 12 bases between. CDR3 nucleotides: TGTGCCAGTAGGGAGGGCTCGAGCTCCTACGAGCAGTACTTC. Translated: CASREGSSSYEQYF.

This clonotype was found once. This chain links TRBV10-1 with TRBJ1-2; D might be TRBD1 (6 bases). Germline-derived CDR1 and CDR2 are WNHNN and SYGVQD (reference sequence). Trimming cost V 7 bases and J 3 bases, with 18 bases left between them. This CDR3 has 15 residues. CDR3 coding DNA: TGCGCCAGCAACGACGACATGGACAGTCACTATGGCTACACCTTC. Translated: CASNDDMDSHYGYTF.

Remarks on this clonotype: The junction shows a germline mismatch at one end, possibly a read error. The chain employs TRBV7-9 and TRBJ2-1; the D call may be TRBD1 or TRBD2 (5 bases each). CDR3 length equals 15 residues. Germline CDR1 and CDR2: SEHNR and FQNEAQ (reference sequence). Here the CDR3 DNA reads TGTGCCAGCAGCCACGGGACCCCGGGACCCAATGAGCAGTCCTTC. Its protein is CASSHGTPGPNEQSF.

The chain links TRBV11-2 to TRBJ2-5, with 7 bases fitting TRBD1. The trim removed 6 bases at V and 4 bases at J, leaving 11 bases unmatched. The CDR3 has 15 residues. Germline CDR1 reads SGHAT; CDR2 reads FQNNGV. The CDR3 DNA reads as TGTGCCAGCAGTATACGACAGGGTCGGGGAGAGACCCAGTACTTC. The encoded protein is CASSIRQGRGETQYF.

This clonotype turned up a few times. The J gene is TRBJ1-5, the V gene TRBV27; D unclear. The germline CDR1 and CDR2 sequences are MNHEY and SMNVEV (reference sequence). The CDR3 is 13 residues long. The V end lost 6 bases, the J end lost 0 bases, and 6 bases lay between the germline ends. DNA for the CDR3: TGTGCCAGCAGACAATATAGCAATCAGCCCCAGCATTTT. Translation gives CASRQYSNQPQHF.

The J gene is TRBJ2-7, the V gene TRBV15; unclear D gene. Germline loops: CDR1 LNHNV, CDR2 YYDKDF (reference sequence). The CDR3 is made up of 14 amino acids. Trimming removed 3 bases from V and 7 bases from J, with 16 bases in between. The CDR3 protein is CATSSSGPSREQYF. CDR3 bases: TGTGCCACCAGCAGCTCGGGCCCCTCGAGGGAGCAGTACTTC. The variable domain in full, with the rest retrieved from reference TRBV15 and TRBJ2-7, is DAMVIQNPRYQVTQFGKPVTLSCSQTLNHNVMYWYQQKSSQAPKLLFHYYDKDFNNEADTPDNFQSRRPNTSFCFLDIRSPGLGDTAMYLCATSSSGPSREQYFGPGTRLTVT.